Following are 30 T cell receptor beta chains from one sample sequenced in a study of blood T cell repertoires in COVID-19. This table comes from immunoSEQ multiplex PCR, and its TCRdb copy is limited to in-frame clones, with some not included. The sample lists about 180,000 clones, 80% occurring once. The sample comprised PBMCs or T cells enriched from blood (not recorded which). Receptor source: a man aged 60 to 69 who had been exposed to COVID-19.

This clone was detected a few times. J is TRBJ2-5 and V is TRBV10-3; no firm D call. CDR1 is ENHRY, CDR2 SYGVKD, per germline. This CDR3 comprises 13 residues. V lost 7 bases to trimming and J lost 5 bases, with 14 bases between them. The DNA of the CDR3 is TGTGCCATCACCCCCGGGTCTGGGGAGACCCAGTACTTC. Its protein product is CAITPGSGETQYF.

The chain is built from TRBV15 and TRBJ2-2, with 9 bases matching TRBD2. V trimming: 1 base; J trimming: 8 bases; junction bases outside the gene matches: 5. This CDR3 comprises 15 residues. Per the germline V gene, CDR1 is LNHNV and CDR2 is YYDKDF (reference sequence). CDR3 bases: TGTGCCACCAGCAGAGGAATAGCGGGAGAGGGGGAGCTGTTTTTT. This translates into CATSRGIAGEGELFF.

The chain joins TRBV28 to TRBJ1-2; the D gene is possibly TRBD1 (5 bases). The germline gives CDR1 MDHEN, CDR2 SYDVKM. Trimming pared 5 bases from V and 5 bases from J, leaving 18 bases between. This CDR3 contains 15 residues. The CDR3 nucleotides read TGTGCCAGCAGTCTACCCTTGGGCCAGGGATATGGCTACACCTTC. Encoded protein: CASSLPLGQGYGYTF.

This chain joins TRBV7-9 and TRBJ2-5; D possibly corresponds to TRBD2 (5 bases). Trimming removed 5 bases at V and 4 bases at J, with 17 bases between. Germline V gene lookup returns CDR1 SEHNR and CDR2 FQNEAQ (reference sequence). This CDR3 region has 15 residues. CDR3 sequence (DNA): TGTGCCAGCAGCCCGCTGGCCCGGGAACGAGAGACCCAGTACTTC. This codes for CASSPLARERETQYF.

J is TRBJ1-2 and V is TRBV3-1 (or the pseudogene TRBV3-2); TRBD1 might be the D (5 bases). Looked up from germline, CDR1 is LGHDT and CDR2 is YNNKEL (reference sequence). The CDR3 loop spans 15 amino acids. V dropped 4 bases and J dropped 5 bases, with 17 bases sitting between them. CDR3 bases: TGTGCCAGCAGCCGTGGGCGGGGGTCCACGTATGGCTACACCTTC. Its translation is CASSRGRGSTYGYTF.

V usage is TRBV19 and J usage is TRBJ2-5, with D possibly being TRBD1 (6 bases). Germline V CDR1 and CDR2: LNHDA, SQIVND (reference sequence). V shed 6 bases and J shed 2 bases, with 10 bases lying between them. This CDR3 is 13 amino acids long. CDR3 nucleotides: TGTGCCAGTAGCCAGGGGACGCAAGAGACCCAGTACTTC. Protein: CASSQGTQETQYF.

J is TRBJ1-2 and V is TRBV29-1; 8 nucleotides line up with TRBD1. Germline trimming cut 6 bases from V and 8 bases from J; bases unmatched to any gene: 5. This CDR3 contains 11 residues. Per germline, CDR1 SQVTM and CDR2 ANQGSEA. The CDR3 DNA is TGCAGCGTGGACAGGGTCAGCGGCTACACCTTC. Its translation is CSVDRVSGYTF.

This rearrangement joins TRBV4-1 to TRBJ2-1; 8 nucleotides line up with TRBD2. The CDR3 loop spans 16 amino acids. Germline-derived CDR1 and CDR2 are MGHRA and YSYEKL. V lost 8 bases to trimming and J lost 2 bases; unmatched junction nucleotides: 11. The CDR3 DNA is TGCGCCAGCTCGGAACGGGGACTAGTCCCCTACAATGAGCAGTTCTTC. Protein: CASSERGLVPYNEQFF.

The J gene is TRBJ1-1, the V gene TRBV7-9; tentative D call: TRBD1 (6 bases). Between the trimmed V and J ends, which lost 7 bases and 0 bases, there was a span of 18 bases. This CDR3 is 16 amino acids long. CDR1 is SEHNR, CDR2 FQNEAQ, per germline (reference sequence). The CDR3 DNA is TGTGCCAGCACAAGGGACACCAGACCCATGAACACTGAAGCTTTCTTT. Translating gives CASTRDTRPMNTEAFF.

The V call is TRBV19, the J call TRBJ2-7; 9 bases match TRBD1. The CDR3 consists of 15 residues. J lost 4 bases, V lost 6 bases, and 10 bases had no gene match. The germline CDR1 and CDR2 sequences are LNHDA and SQIVND (reference sequence). CDR3 nucleotides: TGTGCCAGTAGCGACTACAGGGGGCAATTATACGAGCAGTACTTC. Protein: CASSDYRGQLYEQYF.

This rearrangement joins TRBV7-2 to TRBJ2-3, with 11 bases that match TRBD2. Losses at the gene ends were 0 bases for V and 2 bases for J; bases not matched to a gene: 10. CDR1 is SGHTA and CDR2 is FQGNSA in the germline V gene. This CDR3 has 19 amino acids. CDR3: CASSLAPPRLAGNTDTQYF. CDR3 nucleotides: TGTGCCAGCAGCTTAGCCCCTCCTCGACTAGCGGGAAACACAGATACGCAGTATTTT.

This clone appeared a few times. This chain links TRBV2 with TRBJ1-4; D unresolved. Between the trimmed V and J ends, which lost 4 bases and 0 bases, there was a span of 9 bases. The CDR3 has 15 residues. The germline V gene has CDR1 SNHLY and CDR2 FYNNEI. The CDR3 bases are TGTGCCAGCAGTGGTACAGTCCCAACTAATGAAAAACTGTTTTTT. It is translated as CASSGTVPTNEKLFF.

The CDR3 protein is CATSDYPGQGRETQYF. CDR3 DNA sequence: TGTGCCACCAGTGATTACCCGGGACAGGGGAGAGAGACCCAGTACTTC. The J gene is TRBJ2-5, the V gene TRBV24-1; 10 bases are shared with TRBD1. The CDR3 sequence is 16 residues long. The trim removed 2 bases at V and 4 bases at J, leaving 6 bases unmatched. Germline V lookup: CDR1 KGHDR, CDR2 SFDVKD.

The genes are TRBV7-9 and TRBJ2-5; the D gene is possibly TRBD1 (6 bases). CDR1 and CDR2 (germline): SEHNR, FQNEAQ (reference sequence). V was shortened by 5 bases and J by 1 base, with 11 bases between the two germline ends. The CDR3 runs to 14 residues. CDR3 loop: CASSDRTVQETQYF. In DNA form, the CDR3 reads TGTGCCAGCAGCGACAGGACAGTCCAAGAGACCCAGTACTTC. The full variable domain, rest sourced from reference TRBV7-9 and TRBJ2-5, is DTGVSQNPRHKITKRGQNVTFRCDPISEHNRLYWYRQTLGQGPEFLTYFQNEAQLEKSRLLSDRFSAERPKGSFSTLEIQRTEQGDSAMYLCASSDRTVQETQYFGPGTRLLVL.

The rearrangement uses TRBV18 and TRBJ1-6; TRBD1 is a possible D gene (5 bases). V was pared by 4 bases and J by 0 bases, with 7 bases between. This CDR3 is 15 amino acids long. Germline values: CDR1 KGHSH, CDR2 LQKENI. The chain's CDR3 is CASSQTDSYNSPLHF. The CDR3, as DNA: TGTGCCAGCTCACAGACAGACTCCTATAATTCACCCCTCCACTTT.

This clone was seen at least ten times. The chain links TRBV6-4 to TRBJ1-6; no reliable D call. The CDR3 consists of 14 residues. Trimming stripped 2 bases from V and 7 bases from J, with 9 bases between. Per germline, CDR1 MRHNA and CDR2 SNTAGT. The CDR3 DNA reads TGTGCCAGCAGTGACGGGCAGGAAAATTCACCCCTCCACTTT. The encoded protein is CASSDGQENSPLHF.

Here the CDR3 reads CASSPRGEETQYF. CDR3 sequence (DNA): TGTGCCAGCAGCCCGCGGGGGGAGGAGACCCAGTACTTC. The rearrangement uses TRBV9 and TRBJ2-5, with TRBD2 matching 8 bases. The CDR3 is 13 amino acids. Germline-derived CDR1 and CDR2 are SGDLS and YYNGEE. The trim removed 4 bases at V and 5 bases at J, leaving 4 bases unmatched.

The chain is built from TRBV30 and TRBJ1-2; no reliable D call. V was cut by 0 bases and J by 6 bases, with 17 bases left in between. The germline V gene has CDR1 GTSNPN and CDR2 SVGIG (reference sequence). The CDR3 contains 15 residues. CDR3 in amino acids: CAWSVRAGYRHGYTF. CDR3 nucleotide sequence: TGTGCCTGGAGTGTACGTGCGGGGTATCGACATGGCTACACCTTC. Complete variable domain (other parts from reference TRBV30 and TRBJ1-2): SQTIHQWPATLVQPVGSPLSLECTVEGTSNPNLYWYRQAAGRGLQLLFYSVGIGQISSEVPQNLSASRPQDRQFILSSKKLLLSDSGFYLCAWSVRAGYRHGYTFGSGTRLTVV.

CDR3 loop: CASSSTWGEASGNTIYF. In nucleotides, the CDR3 is TGTGCCAGCAGCTCCACGTGGGGGGAAGCCTCTGGAAACACCATATATTTT. This sequence joins TRBV11-2 and TRBJ1-3, with D maybe TRBD1 (5 bases). CDR3 size: 17 residues. Germline lookup yields CDR1 SGHAT and CDR2 FQNNGV. Trimming shortened V by 4 bases and J by 0 bases, and 16 bases separated the two germline ends. The whole variable domain, filled in from reference TRBV11-2 and TRBJ1-3, reads EAGVAQSPRYKIIEKRQSVAFWCNPISGHATLYWYQQILGQGPKLLIQFQNNGVVDDSQLPKDRFSAERLKGVDSTLKIQPAKLEDSAVYLCASSSTWGEASGNTIYFGEGSWLTVV.

The chain recombines TRBV27 with TRBJ1-4; 7 positions agree with TRBD1. The CDR3 runs to 15 residues. CDR1 is MNHEY, CDR2 SMNVEV, per germline (reference sequence). V lost 3 bases, J lost 4 bases, and 5 bases stayed unmatched. CDR3 protein: CASSLAGQHNEKLFF. CDR3 DNA sequence: TGTGCCAGCAGTTTGGCGGGACAGCATAATGAAAAACTGTTTTTT.

This clone appeared a few times. The chain uses TRBV6-5 and TRBJ2-5, with 8 bases lining up with TRBD2. CDR1 is MNHEY, CDR2 SVGAGI, per germline. The CDR3 totals 15 residues. Trimming took 5 bases from V and 5 from J; bases not matched to a gene: 10. CDR3 loop: CASSITSGQRETQYF. The CDR3 bases are TGTGCCAGCAGTATTACTAGCGGACAGCGGGAGACCCAGTACTTC.

The chain recombines TRBV20-1 with TRBJ2-3, with TRBD2 matching 11 bases. CDR3 size: 17 residues. The junction had 12 bases not matched to a gene; V was cut back by 3 bases and J by 4 bases. CDR1 DFQATT and CDR2 SNEGSKA come from the germline V gene (reference sequence). The CDR3 loop is CSASPRNLAGGSDTQYF. The CDR3 bases are TGCAGTGCTAGTCCCAGAAACCTAGCGGGAGGCTCAGATACGCAGTATTTT.

As DNA, the CDR3 is TGTGCCAGCAGCCGGGACAGACTGAACTATGGCTACACCTTC. This encodes CASSRDRLNYGYTF. The V call is TRBV6-2 or TRBV6-3, the J call TRBJ1-2; 7 bases are shared with TRBD1. Looked up from germline, CDR1 is MNHEY and CDR2 is SVGEGT. The CDR3 runs to 14 residues. With 6 bases clipped from V and 2 bases from J, the junction kept 6 bases outside the gene matches.

The chain is built from TRBV7-2 and TRBJ2-1; 14 bases are shared with TRBD2. The length of the CDR3 is 18 residues. V was clipped by 5 bases and J by 6 bases; unmatched bases: 12. Germline V gene data show CDR1 as SGHTA and CDR2 as FQGNSA. The CDR3 DNA reads TGTGCCAGCAGCGAGGGGTGGACTAGCGGGAGGCGGGGCAATGAGCAGTTCTTC. Amino acid sequence: CASSEGWTSGRRGNEQFF.

This clone was seen a handful of times. This chain uses TRBV20-1 with TRBJ2-3, with D unclear. The CDR3 consists of 12 residues. V lost 3 bases to trimming and J lost 7 bases, with 11 bases between them. Germline assignment: CDR1 DFQATT and CDR2 SNEGSKA (reference sequence). The CDR3 spells CSASVGDYTQYF. The CDR3 DNA sequence: TGCAGTGCTAGTGTCGGTGATTATACGCAGTATTTT.

This clone was picked up one time. The chain couples TRBV7-8 to TRBJ2-3; the match to TRBD2 covers 10 bases. This CDR3 contains 16 residues. The germline V gene has CDR1 SGHVS and CDR2 FQNEAQ. The J segment lost 0 bases and the V segment lost 5 bases, leaving 5 bases of the junction unmatched. CDR3 DNA sequence: TGTGCCAGCAGCCCCAAGACTAGCGGGAGCACAGATACGCAGTATTTT. Translation gives CASSPKTSGSTDTQYF. Based on the CDR3 plus reference TRBV7-8 and TRBJ2-3, the full variable domain is GAGVSQSPRYKVAKRGQDVALRCDPISGHVSLFWYQQALGQGPEFLTYFQNEAQLDKSGLPSDRFFAERPEGSVSTLKIQRTQQEDSAVYLCASSPKTSGSTDTQYFGPGTRLTVL.

V usage is TRBV6-2 or TRBV6-3 and J usage is TRBJ1-1, with D unclear. The CDR3 sequence is 13 residues long. Trimming cost V 2 bases and J 3 bases, with 7 bases left between them. Germline V gene data show CDR1 as MNHEY and CDR2 as SVGEGT. The CDR3: CASSYVPDTEAFF. The CDR3 region has the DNA TGTGCCAGCAGTTACGTCCCAGACACTGAAGCTTTCTTT.

The J gene is TRBJ2-1, the V gene TRBV5-1, with a weak D call TRBD2 (6 bases). Trimming pared 1 base from V and 1 base from J, leaving 12 bases between. Germline lookup yields CDR1 SGHRS and CDR2 YFSETQ. This CDR3 is 16 amino acids long. CDR3 amino acids: CASSLSGQRSYNEQFF. The CDR3 DNA is TGCGCCAGCAGCTTGAGCGGGCAAAGATCCTACAATGAGCAGTTCTTC.

This clone came up a few times. V is TRBV9 and J is TRBJ2-2; D might be TRBD2 (5 bases). Trimming shortened V by 2 bases and J by 0 bases, and 11 bases separated the two germline ends. The CDR3 length is 16 residues. CDR1 and CDR2 (germline): SGDLS, YYNGEE. In DNA form, the CDR3 reads TGTGCCAGCAGCGTTTTCTCGGAGGCGAACACCGGGGAGCTGTTTTTT. Encoded protein: CASSVFSEANTGELFF.

This chain joins TRBV9 and TRBJ2-5; unclear D gene. The CDR3 has 14 residues. Trimming removed 0 bases at V and 5 bases at J, with 11 bases between. Germline V gene sequence: CDR1 SGDLS, CDR2 YYNGEE. In DNA form, the CDR3 reads TGTGCCAGCAGCGTAGGAAGAGTCCCGGAGACCCAGTACTTC. This translates into CASSVGRVPETQYF.